A single TCR beta chain is shown here with its context. The antigen remains unidentified. CDR3 length: 15 residues. Trimming stripped 8 bases from V and 0 bases from J, with 16 bases between. The V gene's germline CDR1 is MNHEY and CDR2 SMNVEV (reference sequence). The data were taken from a study of cytomegalovirus exposure and HLA in healthy donors. Whole-study findings and limits: In presence/absence analyses, roughly uniform sequencing depth across donors was assumed. TCR beta V- and J-gene trimming was later associated with a missense DCLRE1C variant. CMV serostatus was the only immune exposure information that was available.

13 Jbeta primers and 60 Vbeta primers were used for the PCR. The protocol was immunoSEQ multiplex PCR, while the TCRdb copy is restricted to in-frame clones and leaves out a portion. The top ten clones hold around 5.2% of a sample with some 140,000 clones, approximately 80% of them seen once. The receptor comes from a woman in her 40s in good health and CMV-seropositive. V usage is TRBV27 and J usage is TRBJ1-1; the D gene is possibly TRBD1 (6 bases). Sequences were obtained from PBMCs. Here the CDR3 reads CASFLHRDVNTEAFF. The DNA for the CDR3 is TGTGCCAGCTTTCTGCACAGGGACGTGAACACTGAAGCTTTCTTT.